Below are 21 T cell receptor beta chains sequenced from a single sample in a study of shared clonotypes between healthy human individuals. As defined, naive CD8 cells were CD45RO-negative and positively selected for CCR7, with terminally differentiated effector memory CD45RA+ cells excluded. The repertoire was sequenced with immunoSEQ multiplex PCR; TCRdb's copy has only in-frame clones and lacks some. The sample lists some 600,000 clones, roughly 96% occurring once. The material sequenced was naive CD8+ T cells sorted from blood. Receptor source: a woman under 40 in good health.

The CDR3 nucleotides are TGTGCCAGCTCTGCGGGGGCAAGCAATCAGCCCCAGCATTTT. The encoded protein is CASSAGASNQPQHF. The chain recombines TRBV27 with TRBJ1-5; tentative D call: TRBD1 (6 bases). Germline loops: CDR1 MNHEY, CDR2 SMNVEV (reference sequence). Trimming removed 8 bases from V and 1 base from J, with 12 bases in between. The CDR3 spans 14 residues.

The CDR3, as DNA: TGTGCCACCAGACTCAAACGGACTAGCGGGAGGGCCGATGAGCAGTTCTTC. The encoded protein is CATRLKRTSGRADEQFF. The chain uses TRBV27 and TRBJ2-1; 15 positions agree with TRBD2. V lost 10 bases and J lost 8; bases outside the gene matches: 15. Germline V lookup: CDR1 MNHEY, CDR2 SMNVEV (reference sequence). The CDR3 covers 17 residues.

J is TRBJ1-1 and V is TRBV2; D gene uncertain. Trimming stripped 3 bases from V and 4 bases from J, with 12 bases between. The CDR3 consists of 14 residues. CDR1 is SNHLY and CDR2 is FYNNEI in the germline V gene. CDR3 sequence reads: CASSDSTGGTEAFF. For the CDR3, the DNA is TGTGCCAGCAGTGATTCCACGGGAGGCACTGAAGCTTTCTTT.

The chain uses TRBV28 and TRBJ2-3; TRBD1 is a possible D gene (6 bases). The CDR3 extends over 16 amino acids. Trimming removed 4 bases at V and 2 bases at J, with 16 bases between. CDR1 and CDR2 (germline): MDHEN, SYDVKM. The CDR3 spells CASSSYRDTNTDTQYF. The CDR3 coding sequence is TGTGCCAGCAGTTCTTACCGGGACACAAACACAGATACGCAGTATTTT.

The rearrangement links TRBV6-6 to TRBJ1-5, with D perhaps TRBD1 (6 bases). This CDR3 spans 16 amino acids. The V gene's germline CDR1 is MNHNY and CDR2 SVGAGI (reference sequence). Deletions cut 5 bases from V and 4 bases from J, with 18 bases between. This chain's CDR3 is CASSPNRAGGNQPQHF. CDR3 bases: TGTGCCAGCAGTCCGAACAGGGCCGGGGGGAATCAGCCCCAGCATTTT.

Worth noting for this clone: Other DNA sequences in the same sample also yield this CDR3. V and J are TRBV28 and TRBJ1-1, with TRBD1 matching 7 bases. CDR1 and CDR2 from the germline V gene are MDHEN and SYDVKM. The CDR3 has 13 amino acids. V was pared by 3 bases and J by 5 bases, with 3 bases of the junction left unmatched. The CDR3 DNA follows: TGTGCCAGCAGTTTGGTCAGGGGGACTGAAGCTTTCTTT. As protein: CASSLVRGTEAFF.

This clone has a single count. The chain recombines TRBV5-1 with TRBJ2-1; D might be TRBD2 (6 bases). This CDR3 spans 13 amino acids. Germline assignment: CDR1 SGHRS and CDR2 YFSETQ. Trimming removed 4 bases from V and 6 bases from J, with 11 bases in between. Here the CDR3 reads CASSPGESNEQFF. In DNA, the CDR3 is TGCGCCAGCAGCCCGGGGGAGTCCAATGAGCAGTTCTTC. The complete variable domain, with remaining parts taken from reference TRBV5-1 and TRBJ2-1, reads KAGVTQTPRYLIKTRGQQVTLSCSPISGHRSVSWYQQTPGQGLQFLFEYFSETQRNKGNFPGRFSGRQFSNSRSEMNVSTLELGDSALYLCASSPGESNEQFFGPGTRLTVL.

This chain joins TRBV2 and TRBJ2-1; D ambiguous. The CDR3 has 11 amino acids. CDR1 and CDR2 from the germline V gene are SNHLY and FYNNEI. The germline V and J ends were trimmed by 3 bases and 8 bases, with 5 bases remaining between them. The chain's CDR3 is CASSEVDEQFF. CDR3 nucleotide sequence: TGTGCCAGCAGTGAGGTCGATGAGCAGTTCTTC.

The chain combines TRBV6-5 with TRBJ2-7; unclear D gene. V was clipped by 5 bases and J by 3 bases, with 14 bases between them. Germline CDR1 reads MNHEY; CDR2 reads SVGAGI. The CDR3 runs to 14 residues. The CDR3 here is CASSIAASYYEQYF. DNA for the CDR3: TGTGCCAGCAGTATCGCAGCGAGTTACTACGAGCAGTACTTC.

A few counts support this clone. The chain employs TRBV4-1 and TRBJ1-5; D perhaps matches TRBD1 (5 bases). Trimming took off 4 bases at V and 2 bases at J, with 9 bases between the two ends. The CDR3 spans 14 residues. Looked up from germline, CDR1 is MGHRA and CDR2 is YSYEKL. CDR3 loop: CASSLGEGNQPQHF. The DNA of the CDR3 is TGCGCCAGCAGCCTAGGGGAGGGCAATCAGCCCCAGCATTTT.

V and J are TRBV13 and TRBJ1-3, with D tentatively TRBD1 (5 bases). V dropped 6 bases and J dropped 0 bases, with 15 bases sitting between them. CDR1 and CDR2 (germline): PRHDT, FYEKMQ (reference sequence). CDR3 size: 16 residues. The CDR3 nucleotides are TGTGCCAGCAGACCCGGTTTAGGGGCCTCTGGAAACACCATATATTTT. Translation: CASRPGLGASGNTIYF. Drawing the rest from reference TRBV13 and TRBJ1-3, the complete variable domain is AAGVIQSPRHLIKEKRETATLKCYPIPRHDTVYWYQQGPGQDPQFLISFYEKMQSDKGSIPDRFSAQQFSDYHSELNMSSLELGDSALYFCASRPGLGASGNTIYFGEGSWLTVV.

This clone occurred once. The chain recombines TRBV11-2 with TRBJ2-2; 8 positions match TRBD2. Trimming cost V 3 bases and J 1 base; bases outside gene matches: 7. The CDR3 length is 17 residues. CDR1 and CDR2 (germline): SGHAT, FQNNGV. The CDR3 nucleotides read TGTGCCAGCAGCTTCGGACGGAGCGGGAGGAACACCGGGGAGCTGTTTTTT. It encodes CASSFGRSGRNTGELFF.

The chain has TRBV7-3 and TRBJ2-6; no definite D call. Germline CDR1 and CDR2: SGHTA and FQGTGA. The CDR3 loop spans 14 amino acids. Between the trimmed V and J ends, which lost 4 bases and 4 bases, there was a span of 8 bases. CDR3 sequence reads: CASSSIRGANVLTF. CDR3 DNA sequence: TGTGCCAGCAGCTCCATTAGGGGGGCCAACGTCCTGACTTTC.

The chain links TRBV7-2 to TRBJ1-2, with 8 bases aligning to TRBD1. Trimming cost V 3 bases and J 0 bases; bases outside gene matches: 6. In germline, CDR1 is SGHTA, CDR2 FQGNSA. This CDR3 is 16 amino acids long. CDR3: CASSFTGGLSNYGYTF. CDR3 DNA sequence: TGTGCCAGCAGCTTCACAGGGGGTCTTTCTAACTATGGCTACACCTTC.

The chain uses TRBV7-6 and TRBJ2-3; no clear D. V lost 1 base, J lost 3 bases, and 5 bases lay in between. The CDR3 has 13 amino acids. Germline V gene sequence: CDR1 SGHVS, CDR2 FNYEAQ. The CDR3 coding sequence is TGTGCCAGCAGCTTAGTTGGGACAGATACGCAGTATTTT. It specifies CASSLVGTDTQYF.

The CDR3 sequence is CASSSLDRAYEQYF. The CDR3 DNA is TGTGCCAGCAGCTCGCTCGACAGGGCCTACGAGCAGTACTTC. The J gene is TRBJ2-7, the V gene TRBV11-2; 7 positions agree with TRBD1. In germline, CDR1 is SGHAT, CDR2 FQNNGV. Unmatched junction bases numbered 5, after V lost 4 bases and J lost 2 bases. The CDR3 loop spans 14 amino acids.

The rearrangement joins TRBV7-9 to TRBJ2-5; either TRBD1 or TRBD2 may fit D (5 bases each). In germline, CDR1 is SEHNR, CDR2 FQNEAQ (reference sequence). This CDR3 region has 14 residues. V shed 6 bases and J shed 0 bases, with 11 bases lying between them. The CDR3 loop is CASRPRDHQETQYF. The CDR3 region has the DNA TGTGCCAGCAGACCCCGGGACCACCAAGAGACCCAGTACTTC.

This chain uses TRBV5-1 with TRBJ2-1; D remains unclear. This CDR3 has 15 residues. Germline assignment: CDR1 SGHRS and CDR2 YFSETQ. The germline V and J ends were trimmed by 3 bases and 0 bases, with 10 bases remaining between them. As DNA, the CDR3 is TGCGCCAGCAGCTCGACGCTAAGCTCCTACAATGAGCAGTTCTTC. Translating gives CASSSTLSSYNEQFF.

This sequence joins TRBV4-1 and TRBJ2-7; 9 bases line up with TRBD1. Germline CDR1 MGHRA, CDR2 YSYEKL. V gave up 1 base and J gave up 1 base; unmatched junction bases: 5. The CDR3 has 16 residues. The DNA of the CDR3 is TGCGCCAGCAGCCAAGTTGAGGACAGGGGATCCTACGAGCAGTACTTC. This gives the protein CASSQVEDRGSYEQYF.

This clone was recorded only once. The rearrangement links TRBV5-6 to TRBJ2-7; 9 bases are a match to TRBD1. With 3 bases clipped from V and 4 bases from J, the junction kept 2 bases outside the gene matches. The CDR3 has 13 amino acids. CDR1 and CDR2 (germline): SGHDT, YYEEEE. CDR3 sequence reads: CASSSQGAYEQYF. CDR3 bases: TGTGCCAGCAGCTCACAGGGGGCATACGAGCAGTACTTC.

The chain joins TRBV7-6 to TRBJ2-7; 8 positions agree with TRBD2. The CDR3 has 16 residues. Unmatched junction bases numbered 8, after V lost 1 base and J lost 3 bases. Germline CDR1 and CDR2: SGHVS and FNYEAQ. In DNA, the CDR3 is TGTGCCAGCAGCTTAGGCTCCGGCGGGGGGCTCTACGAGCAGTACTTC. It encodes CASSLGSGGGLYEQYF.